Listed below are T cell receptor beta chains from one sample, sequenced in a study of blood T cell repertoires in COVID-19. TCRdb's copy holds only in-frame clones and misses some; the assay was immunoSEQ multiplex PCR. Among 100,000 to 150,000 clones listed, 85% were seen once. Material: peripheral blood. The receptors originated from a woman aged 80 or over with acute or convalescent COVID-19. CDR3s include the opening cysteine and the closing phenylalanine or tryptophan. A D gene is named only where the DNA matches it firmly. Clone size is shown for a subset of rows, as once, few, many or a class of expanded clone.

>-|TRBJ1-1|TRBV19|-
TGTGCCAGTAGTATCCGGGAGAACACTGAAGCTTTCTTT
CASSIRENTEAFF
>-|TRBJ1-1|TRBV7-2|-
TGTGCCAGCAGCATCCGCCAGGGTTACATGAACACTGAAGCTTTCTTT
CASSIRQGYMNTEAFF
>-|TRBJ1-1|TRBV19|-
TGTGCCAGTAGTACTGTTCTTCTGAACACTGAAGCTTTCTTT
CASSTVLLNTEAFF
>once|TRBJ1-1|TRBV2|-
TGTGCCAGCCCCGAATGGGGTACAGGGTCGGGGAGCACTGAAGCTTTCTTT
CASPEWGTGSGSTEAFF
>-|TRBJ1-1|TRBV4-1|-
TGCGCCAGCAGCCAAGACGAGGTGGGTTTGGACACTGAAGCTTTCTTT
CASSQDEVGLDTEAFF
>few|TRBJ2-7|TRBV9|-
TGTGCCAGCAGCGTAGATCCAGGCCGCTACGAGCAGTACTTC
CASSVDPGRYEQYF
>-|TRBJ1-6|TRBV5-5|TRBD1
TGTGCCAGCAGCCTCGGGGGACAGCCCAATTCACCCCTCCACTTT
CASSLGGQPNSPLHF
>-|TRBJ1-5|TRBV7-2|-
TGTGCCAGCAGTTCCTCCCTAGGTCAGCCCCAGCATTTT
CASSSSLGQPQHF
>-|TRBJ1-1|TRBV9|TRBD1
TGTGCCAGCAGCGTCGGACAGGGCTTTATCGGATACACTGAAGCTTTCTTT
CASSVGQGFIGYTEAFF
>-|TRBJ1-2|TRBV6-5|TRBD1
TGTGCCAGCAGAAAGACAGGGGGCTTTGGCTACACCTTC
CASRKTGGFGYTF
>once|TRBJ1-1|TRBV7-8|TRBD1
TGTGCCAGCAGTCCGACAGGGTTTCGAAGGCGGGACACTGAAGCTTTCTTT
CASSPTGFRRRDTEAFF
>once|TRBJ1-1|TRBV2|-
TGTGCCAGCAGTGAAGAAGTGGAGGTGAACACTGAAGCTTTCTTT
CASSEEVEVNTEAFF
>once|TRBJ1-5|TRBV5-8|TRBD1
TGTGCCAGCAGCTTAGGACAGGCTCCATATAGCAATCAGCCCCAGCATTTT
CASSLGQAPYSNQPQHF
>-|TRBJ1-1|TRBV10-3|-
TGTGCCATCAGTGAGTGGGGCGGCAGGTTGAAAACTGAAGCTTTCTTT
CAISEWGGRLKTEAFF
>-|TRBJ2-1|TRBV7-3|TRBD1
TGTGCCAGCAGCTTATTGGGACAGGGGTCCTCCTACAATGAGCAGTTCTTC
CASSLLGQGSSYNEQFF
>-|TRBJ1-1|TRBV4-2|-
TGTGCCAGCAGCCAAGCACCTATGAACACTGAAGCTTTCTTT
CASSQAPMNTEAFF
>-|TRBJ1-1|TRBV6-5|TRBD1
TGTGCCAGCATGGTCGACAGGGGGATAAATGAAGCTTTCTTT
CASMVDRGINEAFF
>-|TRBJ2-1|TRBV5-1|TRBD2
TGCGCCAGCAGCTTGGTAGCGGGGGGGTTCTATGAGCAGTTCTTC
CASSLVAGGFYEQFF
>-|TRBJ2-7|TRBV3-1/TRBV3-2|-
TGTGCCAGCAGCCTGCCTATCCGGGGGGAGCAGTACTTC
CASSLPIRGEQYF
>-|TRBJ1-1|TRBV3-1/TRBV3-2|TRBD1
TGTGCCAGCAGCCAAGGGGACAGGAACACTGAAGCTTTCTTT
CASSQGDRNTEAFF
>-|TRBJ1-1|TRBV27|TRBD1
TGTGCCAGCAGTTTCGAAATGAGACAGGGGATCCGGAACACTGAAGCTTTCTTT
CASSFEMRQGIRNTEAFF
>-|TRBJ1-5|TRBV28|-
TGTGCCAGCAGTTTGAGGCAGTATAATAGCAATCAGCCCCAGCATTTT
CASSLRQYNSNQPQHF
>few|TRBJ1-5|TRBV6-6|-
TGTGCCAGCAGTTACGCCCGGACAGTTAGCAATCAGCCCCAGCATTTT
CASSYARTVSNQPQHF
>-|TRBJ2-2|TRBV3-1/TRBV3-2|-
TGTGCCAGCACCCCTTTTCTTCGGGACGGGGAGCTGTTTTTT
CASTPFLRDGELFF
>-|TRBJ2-5|TRBV4-2|-
TGTGCCAGCAGCCTTACTGCGGGACAGAAAGAGACCCAGTACTTC
CASSLTAGQKETQYF
>-|TRBJ2-1|TRBV5-5|-
TGTGCCAGCAGCTTTGCCCCAGCTCTTACGGGAAATGAGCAGTTCTTC
CASSFAPALTGNEQFF
>-|TRBJ2-5|TRBV27|TRBD2
TGTGCCAGCAGTTTCGAACTAGCGGGGAGAGAGACCCAGTACTTC
CASSFELAGRETQYF
>-|TRBJ1-5|TRBV27|TRBD1
TGTGCCAGCAGGGTGACAGGGGGCAATCAGCCCCAGCATTTT
CASRVTGGNQPQHF
>-|TRBJ1-3|TRBV5-6|-
TGTGCCAGCAGCTTGGTATGGGGGGATGGAAACACCATATATTTT
CASSLVWGDGNTIYF
>-|TRBJ1-4|TRBV4-2|-
TGTGCCAGCAGCCAAGAACTATTCAGGGGAAAACTGTTTTTT
CASSQELFRGKLFF
>-|TRBJ1-2|TRBV9|-
TGTGCCAGCAGCCCCCTCAGGTCTGGCTACACCTTC
CASSPLRSGYTF
>-|TRBJ2-1|TRBV6-5|TRBD1
TGTGCCAGCAGTTATGACAGGGTATATGAGCAGTTCTTC
CASSYDRVYEQFF
>-|TRBJ1-4|TRBV4-3|-
TGCGCCAGCAGCCAAGTATACTTGTCTAGTGAAAAACTGTTTTTT
CASSQVYLSSEKLFF
>-|TRBJ1-1|TRBV18|-
TGTGCCAGCTCACCCTTCGGGATGAACACTGAAGCTTTCTTT
CASSPFGMNTEAFF
>-|TRBJ1-1|TRBV7-2|-
TGTGCCAGCAGCTCGAGGGAGGGGACTGAAGCTTTCTTT
CASSSREGTEAFF
>-|TRBJ1-3|TRBV12-3/TRBV12-4|-
TGTGCCAGCAGCAGCGGCTCTGGAAACACCATATATTTT
CASSSGSGNTIYF
>few|TRBJ2-5|TRBV5-1|TRBD1
TGCGCCAGCAGCTTGGGACAGGGGCAAGAGACCCAGTACTTC
CASSLGQGQETQYF
>-|TRBJ2-4|TRBV2|-
TGTGCCAGCTCGGTTGTGCGGAGGCGCCTAGCCAAAAACATTCAGTACTTC
CASSVVRRRLAKNIQYF
>-|TRBJ2-3|TRBV6-2/TRBV6-3|-
TGTGCCAGCAGTTACGGGGGACTTCAAAGGCAGTATTTT
CASSYGGLQRQYF
>-|TRBJ1-1|TRBV29-1|-
TGCAGCGTTGAGGCGGTGGGGGGCACTGAAGCTTTCTTT
CSVEAVGGTEAFF
>few|TRBJ1-1|TRBV5-6|TRBD1
TGTGCCAGCAGCCGAACAGGGGACGAGACTGAAGCTTTCTTT
CASSRTGDETEAFF
>-|TRBJ1-1|TRBV4-1|-
TGCGCCAGCAGCCAAGAGGTGGGGGCAGCGACTGAAGCTTTCTTT
CASSQEVGAATEAFF
>-|TRBJ1-1|TRBV28|TRBD1
TGTGCCACCCGGGACAGGGGGCTCTCTGAAGCTTTCTTT
CATRDRGLSEAFF
>-|TRBJ2-1|TRBV24-1|TRBD2
TGTGCCACCATGCGGGGGGCGGGGTATGAGCAGTTCTTC
CATMRGAGYEQFF
>-|TRBJ1-5|TRBV2|-
TGTGCCAGCAGTCGAGACAGGCAAGGGCAGCCCCAGCATTTT
CASSRDRQGQPQHF
>-|TRBJ2-7|TRBV3-1/TRBV3-2|TRBD1
TGTGCCAGCAGCCAAAGCCGGACAGGGGCGTACGAGCAGTACTTC
CASSQSRTGAYEQYF
>-|TRBJ2-2|TRBV11-1|TRBD1
TGTGCCAGCAGCAGGACAGGGGGCAAGGTTACCGGGGAGCTGTTTTTT
CASSRTGGKVTGELFF
>-|TRBJ2-1|TRBV4-2|TRBD2
TGTGCCAGCAGCCGCGTCCTCGGGGGGGAAAACAATGAGCAGTTCTTC
CASSRVLGGENNEQFF
>-|TRBJ1-6|TRBV2|-
TGTGCCAGCAGTGGCTACGGACTGAGCTCCTATAATTCACCCCTCCACTTT
CASSGYGLSSYNSPLHF
>-|TRBJ1-5|TRBV3-1/TRBV3-2|-
TGTGCCAGCAGCCTCACAGACAATCAGCCCCAGCATTTT
CASSLTDNQPQHF
>-|TRBJ1-6|TRBV28|TRBD1
TGTGCCAGCAGTTTAGGGGGACAGAGCTCCTATAATTCACCCCTCCACTTT
CASSLGGQSSYNSPLHF
>-|TRBJ1-1|TRBV7-2|TRBD1
TGTGCCAGCAGCACTACCACAGGGGGCGCAACTGAAGCTTTCTTT
CASSTTTGGATEAFF
>-|TRBJ1-4|TRBV19|-
TGTGCCAGTAGCCCCAGGGGTGCTAATGAAAAACTGTTTTTT
CASSPRGANEKLFF
>-|TRBJ1-2|TRBV9|-
TGTGCCAGCAGCGAATGGGGGCCCGATGGCTACACCTTC
CASSEWGPDGYTF
>-|TRBJ1-1|TRBV2|-
TGTGCCAGTCGGGACTCCCCCGAAGCTTTCTTT
CASRDSPEAFF
>few|TRBJ1-5|TRBV5-1|-
TGCGCCAGCAGCTTGGGGACAGCAGACAATCAGCCCCAGCATTTT
CASSLGTADNQPQHF
>-|TRBJ1-3|TRBV6-1|-
TGTGCCAGCAGGGAAGGGTGGAGTAGTAACACCATATATTTT
CASREGWSSNTIYF